Below, 16 T cell receptor beta chains from the same sample are listed, as sequenced in a study of blood T cell repertoires in COVID-19. TCRdb keeps only in-frame clones here, not all; method: immunoSEQ multiplex PCR. The data show about 170,000 clones, over 70% seen once. The sequenced sample consisted of PBMCs or T cells enriched from blood (not recorded which). These receptors all stem from a woman between 45 and 65 years old in a cohort exposed to, infected with or recovered from COVID-19 (not recorded which).

This chain joins TRBV10-3 and TRBJ2-5; 14 nucleotides line up with TRBD2. The CDR3 totals 17 residues. Germline V CDR1 and CDR2: ENHRY, SYGVKD. The ends lost 9 bases at V and 5 bases at J; junction bases unmatched: 14. This CDR3 is CAIDKDFGTSGSETQYF. The CDR3 coding sequence is TGTGCCATTGATAAGGACTTTGGGACTAGCGGGAGTGAGACCCAGTACTTC.

V usage is TRBV27 and J usage is TRBJ2-7, with D unresolved. The CDR3 extends over 13 amino acids. Trimming shortened V by 2 bases and J by 1 base, and 6 bases separated the two germline ends. Germline-derived CDR1 and CDR2 are MNHEY and SMNVEV (reference sequence). CDR3 amino acids: CASSLASSYEQYF. Here the CDR3 DNA reads TGTGCCAGCAGTTTAGCCAGTTCCTACGAGCAGTACTTC.

This clone was observed a few times. The J gene is TRBJ1-5, the V gene TRBV2; maybe TRBD1 (6 bases). The CDR3 spans 15 residues. CDR1 and CDR2 from the germline V gene are SNHLY and FYNNEI. V lost 6 bases to trimming and J lost 5 bases, with 17 bases between them. CDR3 amino acids: CASSAGTPQYQPQHF. CDR3 nucleotide sequence: TGTGCCAGCAGCGCAGGGACACCCCAGTATCAGCCCCAGCATTTT.

CDR3: CASSGDRGRGYTF. CDR3 sequence (DNA): TGTGCCAGCAGCGGAGACAGGGGACGTGGCTACACCTTC. The rearrangement uses TRBV9 and TRBJ1-2, with 8 bases lining up with TRBD1. The V gene's germline CDR1 is SGDLS and CDR2 YYNGEE. CDR3 length: 13 amino acids. Trimming took 3 bases from V and 7 from J; bases not matched to a gene: 5.

The chain is built from TRBV29-1 and TRBJ1-1, with 7 nucleotides matching TRBD1. There are 11 residues in the CDR3. Germline lookup yields CDR1 SQVTM and CDR2 ANQGSEA. V trimming: 0 bases; J trimming: 9 bases; junction bases outside the gene matches: 1. For the CDR3, the DNA is TGCAGCGTTGAAGACAGGGGGAAAGCTTTCTTT. This codes for CSVEDRGKAFF. The whole variable domain, filled in from reference TRBV29-1 and TRBJ1-1, reads SAVISQKPSRDICQRGTSLTIQCQVDSQVTMMFWYRQQPGQSLTLIATANQGSEATYESGFVIDKFPISRPNLTFSTLTVSNMSPEDSSIYLCSVEDRGKAFFGQGTRLTVV.

This rearrangement joins TRBV3-1 (or the pseudogene TRBV3-2) to TRBJ2-7; tentatively, D is TRBD1 (6 bases). Germline V gene data show CDR1 as LGHDT and CDR2 as YNNKEL (reference sequence). V was cut by 2 bases and J by 5 bases, with 10 bases left in between. This CDR3 has 13 amino acids. Here the CDR3 DNA reads TGTGCCAGCAGCCAAAGCAGGGGACACGAGCAGTACTTC. Translating it yields CASSQSRGHEQYF.

This chain joins TRBV6-1 and TRBJ2-7; weak D call: TRBD1 (5 bases). CDR1 and CDR2 from the germline V gene are MNHNS and SASEGT. Trimming removed 1 base from V and 6 bases from J, with 13 bases in between. This CDR3 region has 14 residues. CDR3 region: CASSEGGDWPEQYF. In nucleotides, the CDR3 is TGTGCCAGCAGTGAAGGGGGCGATTGGCCCGAGCAGTACTTC.

The chain carries TRBV7-2 and TRBJ2-5; TRBD2 aligns across 13 bases. The CDR3 contains 15 residues. CDR1 and CDR2 from the germline V gene are SGHTA and FQGNSA. V lost 5 bases, J lost 7 bases, and 7 bases stayed unmatched. The CDR3, as DNA: TGTGCCAGCAGCCTAGGACTAGCGGGGGTTGGGACCCAGTACTTC. This codes for CASSLGLAGVGTQYF.

The chain uses TRBV2 and TRBJ1-1, with a weak D call TRBD1 (5 bases). The length of the CDR3 is 13 residues. V lost 6 bases to trimming and J lost 5 bases, with 13 bases between them. Germline CDR1 and CDR2: SNHLY and FYNNEI. In nucleotides, the CDR3 is TGTGCCAGCAGCTTGACAGTGAGGACTGAAGCTTTCTTT. This translates into CASSLTVRTEAFF.

The J gene is TRBJ2-7, the V gene TRBV13; TRBD1 matches at 8 bases. The CDR3 has 14 residues. Germline trimming cut 6 bases from V and 3 bases from J; bases unmatched to any gene: 7. The V gene's germline CDR1 is PRHDT and CDR2 FYEKMQ (reference sequence). The CDR3 nucleotides are TGTGCCAGCAGGAGAGGACAGGGAAGCTACGAGCAGTACTTC. Residues: CASRRGQGSYEQYF.

This clone was counted between two and nine times. The chain recombines TRBV28 with TRBJ1-5, with D tentatively TRBD1 (6 bases). Looked up from germline, CDR1 is MDHEN and CDR2 is SYDVKM. The ends were cut back, 4 bases at V and 1 base at J, with 11 bases in the middle. The CDR3 contains 15 residues. CDR3: CASSSDRKSNQPQHF. CDR3 sequence (DNA): TGTGCCAGCAGTTCCGACAGGAAGAGCAATCAGCCCCAGCATTTT.

In nucleotides, the CDR3 is TGTGCCAGCAGTTTATCGGGTGGTAGCGGGGGGTTTACAGATACGCAGTATTTT. Translating it yields CASSLSGGSGGFTDTQYF. The chain recombines TRBV28 with TRBJ2-3, with 10 positions matching TRBD2. CDR3 size: 18 residues. J was trimmed by 3 bases and V by 1 base; bases with no gene match: 10. Germline CDR1 is MDHEN and CDR2 is SYDVKM.

The genes are TRBV5-8 and TRBJ2-1; 7 nucleotides agree with TRBD2. Germline lookup yields CDR1 SGHTS and CDR2 YDEGEE. The junction had 10 bases not matched to a gene; V was cut back by 4 bases and J by 3 bases. CDR3 length equals 16 residues. CDR3 nucleotide sequence: TGTGCCAGCAGCCCTGACTTGCGGGGGAACTACAATGAGCAGTTCTTC. Protein product: CASSPDLRGNYNEQFF.

The V call is TRBV15, the J call TRBJ2-4, with D hard to call. CDR3 length equals 16 residues. V was trimmed by 5 bases and J by 3 bases, leaving 17 bases between them. Germline CDR1 LNHNV, CDR2 YYDKDF (reference sequence). The CDR3 spells CATSPRRSTNKNIQYF. CDR3 DNA sequence: TGTGCCACCAGCCCCCGCAGGTCGACAAACAAAAACATTCAGTACTTC.

A few counts support this clone. The chain combines TRBV4-2 with TRBJ1-2; no clear D. Germline V lookup: CDR1 LGHNA, CDR2 YNFKEQ. Trimming stripped 2 bases from V and 4 bases from J, with 11 bases between. This CDR3 has 14 amino acids. In nucleotides, the CDR3 is TGTGCCAGCAGCCAACCTGTAGGGAGCTATGGCTACACCTTC. It yields the protein CASSQPVGSYGYTF.

This chain links TRBV5-1 with TRBJ2-1; 7 bases are a match to TRBD2. V trimming: 0 bases; J trimming: 9 bases; junction bases outside the gene matches: 3. The germline CDR1 and CDR2 sequences are SGHRS and YFSETQ. The CDR3 length is 13 residues. The CDR3 is CASSLGLAGEQFF. DNA for the CDR3: TGCGCCAGCAGCTTGGGACTAGCCGGTGAGCAGTTCTTC.